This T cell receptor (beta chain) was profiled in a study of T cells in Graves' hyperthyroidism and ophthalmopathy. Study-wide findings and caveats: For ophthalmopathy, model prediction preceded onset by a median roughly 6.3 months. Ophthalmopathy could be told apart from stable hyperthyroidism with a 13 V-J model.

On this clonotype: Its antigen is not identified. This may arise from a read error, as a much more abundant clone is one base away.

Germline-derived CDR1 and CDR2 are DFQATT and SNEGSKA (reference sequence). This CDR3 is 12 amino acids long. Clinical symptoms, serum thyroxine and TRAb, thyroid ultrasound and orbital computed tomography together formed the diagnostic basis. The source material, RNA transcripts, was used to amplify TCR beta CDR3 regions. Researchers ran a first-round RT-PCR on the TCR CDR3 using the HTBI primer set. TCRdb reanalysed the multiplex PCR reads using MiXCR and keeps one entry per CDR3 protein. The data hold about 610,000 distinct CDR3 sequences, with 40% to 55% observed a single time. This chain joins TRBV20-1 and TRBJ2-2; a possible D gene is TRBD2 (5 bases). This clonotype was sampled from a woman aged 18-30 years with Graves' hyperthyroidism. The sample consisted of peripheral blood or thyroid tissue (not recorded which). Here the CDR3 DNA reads TGCAGTGCTAGAATAGCCACCGGGGAGCTGCTTTTT. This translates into CSARIATGELLF.